This TCR beta chain was captured by sequencing in a study of CD8+CD57+ T cells in acquired aplastic anemia. Study-wide context: DNA from sorted CD4+ and CD8+ cells averaged approximately 3.2 ug.

All sequencing subjects had displayed CD8+CD57+ cell expansion on flow cytometry. CDR3 length: 15 amino acids. CDR1 DFQATT and CDR2 SNEGSKA come from the germline V gene (reference sequence). V was clipped by 1 base and J by 3 bases, with 16 bases between them. The table lists this clonotype with many counts. Its antigen remains unknown. Regarding the study as a whole: Patients shared 25 to 30 CD8+ CDR3 sequences with controls.

Genomic DNA, the template, was used for profiling of the TCR beta VDJ and CDR3. TCRdb fed the reads into MiXCR, producing one record per CDR3 protein. This sample has under 250,000 distinct CDR3 sequences, with roughly half found just once. This receptor was taken from a human donor with aplastic anemia. The chain joins TRBV20-1 to TRBJ2-7; D is uncertain. The sequenced material came from sorted CD4+, CD8+, or CD8+CD57+ T cells (not recorded which) from PBMCs. Here the CDR3 reads CSARVPARANYEQYF. The CDR3 nucleotides are TGCAGTGCTAGAGTTCCAGCGAGAGCGAACTACGAGCAGTACTTC.